Shown below are 23 T cell receptor beta chains from a single sample sequenced in a study of PD-L1 blockade in urothelial cancer. TCRdb's copy holds only in-frame clones and misses some; the assay was immunoSEQ multiplex PCR. The sample comprises about 81,000 clones, 85% to 95% of which are singletons, and 8% to 10% rests with the top ten. This sample comprised PBMCs, obtained around atezolizumab (anti-PD-L1) treatment. The receptors here all came from a man aged 55 to 70 with urothelial cancer.

CDR3 nucleotide sequence: TGTGCCAGCAGCCCGACAGTGAACACTGAAGCTTTCTTT. It specifies CASSPTVNTEAFF. The chain has TRBV7-3 and TRBJ1-1, with D perhaps matching TRBD1 (5 bases). There are 13 residues in the CDR3. Germline values: CDR1 SGHTA, CDR2 FQGTGA. V was pared by 5 bases and J by 0 bases, with 7 bases between. Together with reference TRBV7-3 and TRBJ1-1, the CDR3 gives the full variable domain: GAGVSQTPSNKVTEKGKYVELRCDPISGHTALYWYRQSLGQGPEFLIYFQGTGAADDSGLPNDRFFAVRPEGSVSTLKIQRTERGDSAVYLCASSPTVNTEAFFGQGTRLTVV.

The V gene is TRBV6-5, the J gene TRBJ2-7; 7 positions match TRBD1. V shed 5 bases and J 6 bases; nucleotides not matched to a gene: 7. This CDR3 is 13 amino acids long. Looked up from germline, CDR1 is MNHEY and CDR2 is SVGAGI. The CDR3 spells CASSTDRASEQYF. CDR3 DNA: TGTGCCAGCAGTACCGACAGGGCCAGCGAGCAGTACTTC.

V and J are TRBV30 and TRBJ1-4; D unclear. The germline V gene encodes CDR1 GTSNPN and CDR2 SVGIG (reference sequence). V dropped 5 bases and J dropped 8 bases, with 12 bases sitting between them. The CDR3 runs to 12 residues. DNA for the CDR3: TGTGCCTGGGGGAGAACGATGGAAAAACTGTTTTTT. This gives the protein CAWGRTMEKLFF. The complete variable domain, with remaining parts taken from reference TRBV30 and TRBJ1-4, reads SQTIHQWPATLVQPVGSPLSLECTVEGTSNPNLYWYRQAAGRGLQLLFYSVGIGQISSEVPQNLSASRPQDRQFILSSKKLLLSDSGFYLCAWGRTMEKLFFGSGTQLSVL.

J is TRBJ2-7 and V is TRBV29-1; no reliable D call. CDR1 is SQVTM and CDR2 is ANQGSEA in the germline V gene. The V end lost 4 bases, the J end lost 2 bases, and 6 bases lay between the germline ends. The CDR3 totals 11 residues. The CDR3 region is CSVAGTYEQYF. In DNA form, the CDR3 reads TGCAGCGTTGCAGGAACCTACGAGCAGTACTTC.

The V call is TRBV29-1, the J call TRBJ2-3; D not certain. Trimming took off 8 bases at V and 3 bases at J, with 12 bases between the two ends. Germline CDR1 reads SQVTM; CDR2 reads ANQGSEA. The CDR3 runs 12 residues. CDR3 DNA sequence: TGCAGCTTTTCTTACTTAACAGATACGCAGTATTTT. It yields the protein CSFSYLTDTQYF.

The gene calls are TRBV29-1 and TRBJ2-2, with D perhaps TRBD2 (6 bases). V lost 5 bases, J lost 1 base, and 11 bases lay in between. Germline CDR1 SQVTM, CDR2 ANQGSEA. The CDR3 covers 14 residues. The CDR3 is CSVRVGGNTGELFF. In nucleotides, the CDR3 is TGCAGCGTTCGGGTGGGGGGGAACACCGGGGAGCTGTTTTTT.

The chain links TRBV19 to TRBJ2-7; the match to TRBD1 covers 9 bases. This CDR3 region has 15 residues. The V and J ends lost 6 bases and 0 bases, in that order; junction bases with no gene match: 6. Germline CDR1 and CDR2: LNHDA and SQIVND (reference sequence). As DNA, the CDR3 is TGTGCCAGTAGCATGGGACAGGGTAGCTCCTACGAGCAGTACTTC. As protein: CASSMGQGSSYEQYF.

CDR3 coding DNA: TGTGCTAGTGGGCCCCCCGGGGGGCCCTACTATGGCTACACCTTC. Protein product: CASGPPGGPYYGYTF. V is TRBV12-5 and J is TRBJ1-2; a possible D gene is TRBD1 (6 bases). CDR1 is LGHNT and CDR2 is FRNRAP in the germline V gene. V lost 6 bases and J lost 3, with 17 bases in between. The CDR3 loop spans 15 amino acids.

The chain carries TRBV11-2 and TRBJ2-7, with D possibly TRBD1 on 6 matching bases. Trimming shortened V by 0 bases and J by 2 bases, and 8 bases separated the two germline ends. The length of the CDR3 is 14 residues. Germline V lookup: CDR1 SGHAT, CDR2 FQNNGV. CDR3 protein: CASSLERGTYEQYF. The CDR3 coding sequence is TGTGCCAGCAGCTTAGAAAGGGGGACCTACGAGCAGTACTTC.

A single count supports this clone. The gene calls are TRBV9 and TRBJ1-5; D unclear. The germline V gene has CDR1 SGDLS and CDR2 YYNGEE. V dropped 0 bases and J dropped 4 bases, with 11 bases sitting between them. The CDR3 contains 15 residues. CDR3 DNA: TGTGCCAGCAGCGTAGGGGGAGGGTTAAATCAGCCCCAGCATTTT. The encoded protein is CASSVGGGLNQPQHF. Using reference TRBV9 and TRBJ1-5 for the parts outside the CDR3, the full variable domain is DSGVTQTPKHLITATGQRVTLRCSPRSGDLSVYWYQQSLDQGLQFLIQYYNGEERAKGNILERFSAQQFPDLHSELNLSSLELGDSALYFCASSVGGGLNQPQHFGDGTRLSIL.

In its sample, this clone was seen a few times. V and J are TRBV30 and TRBJ2-2; 12 bases are shared with TRBD2. V gave up 1 base and J gave up 6 bases; unmatched junction bases: 3. CDR3 length: 15 amino acids. Germline V gene lookup returns CDR1 GTSNPN and CDR2 SVGIG (reference sequence). CDR3 amino acids: CAWSATSGRPGELFF. The DNA of the CDR3 is TGTGCCTGGAGTGCGACTAGCGGGAGACCCGGGGAGCTGTTTTTT. The full variable domain, completed using reference TRBV30 and TRBJ2-2, is SQTIHQWPATLVQPVGSPLSLECTVEGTSNPNLYWYRQAAGRGLQLLFYSVGIGQISSEVPQNLSASRPQDRQFILSSKKLLLSDSGFYLCAWSATSGRPGELFFGEGSRLTVL.

The chain is built from TRBV29-1 and TRBJ2-7; TRBD1 aligns across 8 bases. The CDR3 has 12 residues. Trimming cost V 2 bases and J 5 bases; bases outside gene matches: 2. Germline V gene lookup returns CDR1 SQVTM and CDR2 ANQGSEA. CDR3 loop: CSVEQGADEQYF. CDR3 DNA: TGCAGCGTTGAACAGGGGGCCGACGAGCAGTACTTC.

The chain couples TRBV7-2 to TRBJ2-7; TRBD1 is a possible D gene (6 bases). The CDR3 extends over 14 amino acids. Germline V gives CDR1 SGHTA, CDR2 FQGNSA. The V end was cut by 6 bases, the J end by 1 base, with 13 bases between. The chain's CDR3 is CASRFNRDSYEQYF. CDR3 nucleotide sequence: TGTGCCAGCAGATTTAACAGGGATTCCTACGAGCAGTACTTC.

The chain is built from TRBV6-6 and TRBJ2-5, with a possible D match to TRBD1 (5 bases). The CDR3 is made up of 14 amino acids. Germline loops: CDR1 MNHNY, CDR2 SVGAGI (reference sequence). Trimming stripped 3 bases from V and 4 bases from J, with 12 bases between. The CDR3 sequence is CASSYLTGRETQYF. CDR3 coding DNA: TGTGCCAGCAGTTATCTTACAGGCAGAGAGACCCAGTACTTC.

V usage is TRBV27 and J usage is TRBJ2-7; D might be TRBD2 (6 bases). CDR3 size: 13 residues. Germline V gives CDR1 MNHEY, CDR2 SMNVEV (reference sequence). V gave up 2 bases and J gave up 2 bases, with 7 bases separating them. In DNA, the CDR3 is TGTGCCAGCAGTTTAAAGCGGGCCTACGAGCAGTACTTC. Its protein is CASSLKRAYEQYF.

The rearrangement uses TRBV25-1 and TRBJ1-6, with D possibly TRBD1 on 6 matching bases. The V gene lost 4 bases and the J gene lost 7 bases, with 17 bases spanning the gap. The CDR3 contains 16 residues. Germline CDR1 reads MGHDK; CDR2 reads SYGVNS. CDR3 loop: CASSAVLAGENSPLHF. The CDR3 region has the DNA TGTGCCAGCAGTGCGGTGTTAGCAGGGGAAAATTCACCCCTCCACTTT.

The V gene is TRBV5-4, the J gene TRBJ1-5; possible D gene TRBD1, 6 bases. This CDR3 contains 15 residues. The germline CDR1 and CDR2 sequences are SGHNT and YYREEE (reference sequence). V lost 0 bases, J lost 0 bases, and 7 bases lay in between. CDR3 coding DNA: TGTGCCAGCAGCTTGGAGGGGGATAGCAATCAGCCCCAGCATTTT. The encoded protein is CASSLEGDSNQPQHF.

This clone has only one observation. The CDR3 DNA sequence: TGTGCAAGTCGCTCTGCCGCCAGCGGGGGAACTTACAATGAGCAGTTCTTC. As protein: CASRSAASGGTYNEQFF. V gene TRBV12-2 combines with J gene TRBJ2-1; TRBD2, as called in the table, went unchecked against the DNA. TRBV12-2 is deemed a pseudogene. This CDR3 is 17 amino acids long.

The rearrangement joins TRBV5-1 to TRBJ2-5; TRBD1 is a possible D gene (5 bases). The V gene's germline CDR1 is SGHRS and CDR2 YFSETQ. The CDR3 sequence is 14 residues long. V was trimmed by 0 bases and J by 5 bases, leaving 11 bases between them. The CDR3 DNA reads as TGCGCCAGCAGCTTGGAGGGGCAGTTTGAGACCCAGTACTTC. Encoded protein: CASSLEGQFETQYF.

This chain joins TRBV21-1 and TRBJ2-7; TRBD2 reflects the table's D call only, with no check against the DNA. TRBV21-1 is annotated as a pseudogene. The CDR3 runs 18 residues. CDR3 sequence (DNA): TGTGCCAGCAGCAAAATACTAGCGGGAGGACTCTTCTCCTACGAGCAGTACTTC. It encodes CASSKILAGGLFSYEQYF.

The chain is built from TRBV28 and TRBJ1-5; possibly TRBD1 for D (5 bases). The V gene's germline CDR1 is MDHEN and CDR2 SYDVKM. V lost 5 bases and J lost 11, with 25 bases in between. The CDR3 sequence is 16 residues long. In DNA, the CDR3 is TGTGCCAGCAGTCCCCGGAGGGATAAGGGACGTCCGACCCAGCATTTT. This translates into CASSPRRDKGRPTQHF.

The CDR3 reads CASSLGPGLDNEQFF. The CDR3 DNA follows: TGCGCCAGCAGCTTGGGCCCCGGACTAGACAATGAGCAGTTCTTC. The chain has TRBV5-1 and TRBJ2-1; 7 bases are shared with TRBD2. CDR3 size: 15 residues. V shed 0 bases, J shed 5 bases, and the junction held 5 bases outside the gene matches. CDR1 and CDR2 (germline): SGHRS, YFSETQ.

Regarding this clone: The same CDR3 is also encoded by other DNA sequences in this sample. The chain recombines TRBV18 with TRBJ2-5, with D tentatively TRBD1 (5 bases). From germline, CDR1 is KGHSH and CDR2 LQKENI. Trimming pared 3 bases from V and 2 bases from J, leaving 7 bases between. The CDR3 has 13 amino acids. The CDR3 nucleotides read TGTGCCAGCTCACCGGGGCTACAAGAGACCCAGTACTTC. It specifies CASSPGLQETQYF.